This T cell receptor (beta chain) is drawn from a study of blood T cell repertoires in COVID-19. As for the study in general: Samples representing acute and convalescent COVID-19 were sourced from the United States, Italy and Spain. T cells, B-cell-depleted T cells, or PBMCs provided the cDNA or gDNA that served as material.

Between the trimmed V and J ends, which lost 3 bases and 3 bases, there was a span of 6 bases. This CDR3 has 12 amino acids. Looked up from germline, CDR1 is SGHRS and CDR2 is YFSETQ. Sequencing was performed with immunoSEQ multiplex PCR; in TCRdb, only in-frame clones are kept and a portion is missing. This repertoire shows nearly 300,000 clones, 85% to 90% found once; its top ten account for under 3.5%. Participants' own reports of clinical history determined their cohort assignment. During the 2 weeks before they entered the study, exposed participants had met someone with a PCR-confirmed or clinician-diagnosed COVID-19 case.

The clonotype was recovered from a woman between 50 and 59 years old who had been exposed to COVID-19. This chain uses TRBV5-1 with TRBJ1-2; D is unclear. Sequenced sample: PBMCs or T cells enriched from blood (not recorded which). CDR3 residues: CASSSQYYGYTF. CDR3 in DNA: TGCGCCAGCAGCTCACAGTACTATGGCTACACCTTC.